The rows below give T cell receptor beta chains drawn from one sample of a study of regulatory T cells in long-lasting Graves disease. One entry per CDR3 protein results from TCRdb running MiXCR on the multiplex PCR reads. The sample lists 350,000 to 500,000 distinct CDR3 sequences, around 20% seen once, with 14% in the top ten. Sequenced here: peripheral blood mononuclear cells (PBMCs), sampled when the disease was refractory, from a patient treated with antithyroid drugs. The receptors come from a female donor with Graves disease. CDR3s include the opening cysteine and the closing phenylalanine or tryptophan. A D gene is named only where the DNA matches it firmly. Not every row has a clone size; where given, it reads once, few, many or a size class.

TRBJ2-7 TRBV12-3/TRBV12-4 . many TGTGCCAGCAGTTTTTCACAGCCGAACCTAGGGGACGAGCAGTACTTC CASSFSQPNLGDEQYF
TRBJ2-5 TRBV6-2/TRBV6-3 TRBD1 many TGTGCCAGCAGAGCCGGGCGGACAGGGACAGAGACCCAGTACTTC CASRAGRTGTETQYF
TRBJ1-2 TRBV6-9 . . TGTGCCAGCAGTTACTTAGGGTCCGGTGGCTACACCTTC CASSYLGSGGYTF
TRBJ1-1 TRBV28 . many TGTGCCAGCAGGGATTCCACTGAAGCTTTCTTT CASRDSTEAFF
TRBJ2-2 TRBV29-1 TRBD1 few TGCAGCGTCGGAGGAGGACAGGGGCTGGGCACCGGGGAGCTGTTTTTT CSVGGGQGLGTGELFF
TRBJ2-7 TRBV5-4 TRBD1 few TGTGCCAGCAGCTTGGGTTTGGGACAGGGGGGAACCTACGAGCAGTACTTC CASSLGLGQGGTYEQYF
TRBJ2-7 TRBV29-1 . . TGCATCGTTGAAGATAGATCGAGGGGCTACTACGAGCAGTACTTC CIVEDRSRGYYEQYF
TRBJ1-2 TRBV28 TRBD1 many TGTGCCAGCAGTAATCCGGGACAGGGTGTTCCTGGCTACACCTTC CASSNPGQGVPGYTF
TRBJ2-5 TRBV28 . many TGTGCAACGTCCGGGGGCCTCCCACTAGAGACCCAGTACTTC CATSGGLPLETQYF
TRBJ1-2 TRBV25-1 TRBD1 few TGTGCCAGCAGTACATACTCAAAGGGGGCGGCTGGCTACACCTTC CASSTYSKGAAGYTF
TRBJ2-2 TRBV24-1 . many TGTGCCACCAAGGACTCGACGAACACCGGGGAGCTGTTTTTT CATKDSTNTGELFF
TRBJ1-1 TRBV6-1 . many TGTGCCAGCGGCCAGATGAACACTGAAGCTTTCTTT CASGQMNTEAFF
TRBJ2-5 TRBV5-1 . few TGCGCCAGCAGCTCCGGAGGTTCCCTTTTAGAGACCCAGTACTTC CASSSGGSLLETQYF
TRBJ1-1 TRBV20-1 TRBD1 once TGCAGTGCTAACACGGGACAGGGAGTCACTGAAGCTTTCTTT CSANTGQGVTEAFF
TRBJ1-5 TRBV10-3 . . TGTGCCATCAGTGACAGCGTCAATCAGCCCCAGCATTTT CAISDSVNQPQHF
TRBJ1-1 TRBV20-1 TRBD1 . TGCAGTGCTAGAGACCCAGGGGGGATGAACACTGAAGCTTTCTTT CSARDPGGMNTEAFF
TRBJ2-5 TRBV6-1 TRBD2 many TGTGCCAGCAGTGAAGCGATACTAGCGGACCTCCAAGAGACCCAGTACTTC CASSEAILADLQETQYF
TRBJ2-4 TRBV2 . many TGTGCCAGCAGTGACATTGGGGGTTTTCAGTACTTC CASSDIGGFQYF
TRBJ2-7 TRBV28 . few TGTGCCAGCATAGAGGCGGACGGGAGTTACGAGCAGTACTTC CASIEADGSYEQYF
TRBJ1-1 TRBV3-1 . few TGTGCCAGCAGCCAAGATGGTCAGGGGAATGCTGAAGCTTTCTTT CASSQDGQGNAEAFF
TRBJ2-3 TRBV5-4 . few TGTGCCAGCAGCTTGGAAGACTCCCCAGGCGATACGCAGTATTTT CASSLEDSPGDTQYF
TRBJ2-5 TRBV10-3 TRBD2 many TGTGCCATCGGGACTAGCGAAGAGACCCAGTACTTC CAIGTSEETQYF
TRBJ1-2 TRBV29-1 . . TGCAGCGTTATACAAGGCTTTGCTAACTATGGCTACACCTTC CSVIQGFANYGYTF
TRBJ2-2 TRBV19 . . TGTGCCAGTAGTATAGTGGGAGGAACGAACACCGGGGAGCTGTTTTTT CASSIVGGTNTGELFF
TRBJ2-1 TRBV14 . . TGTGCCAGCAGCTCTAGCGTCGGGGGTCATGAGCAGTTCTTC CASSSSVGGHEQFF
TRBJ2-2 TRBV9 . . TGTGCCAGCAGCGTAGGGGTTACCGGGGAGCTGTTTTTT CASSVGVTGELFF
TRBJ2-7 TRBV3-1 TRBD2 . TGTGCCAGCAGCCACCAGACTAGCGGGAGCTACGAGCAGTACTTC CASSHQTSGSYEQYF
TRBJ2-7 TRBV19 TRBD2 few TGTGCCACCTGGGCGGGAGGCTACGAGCAGTACTTC CATWAGGYEQYF